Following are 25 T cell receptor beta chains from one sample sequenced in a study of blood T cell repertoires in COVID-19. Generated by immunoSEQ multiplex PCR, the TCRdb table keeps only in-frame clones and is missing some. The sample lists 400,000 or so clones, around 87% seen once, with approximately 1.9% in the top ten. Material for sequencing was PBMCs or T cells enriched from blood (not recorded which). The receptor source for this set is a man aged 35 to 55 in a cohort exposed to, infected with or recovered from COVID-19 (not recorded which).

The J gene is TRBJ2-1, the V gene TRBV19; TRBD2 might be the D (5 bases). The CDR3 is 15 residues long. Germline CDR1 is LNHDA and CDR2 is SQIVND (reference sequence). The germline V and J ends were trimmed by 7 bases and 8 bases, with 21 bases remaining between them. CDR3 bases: TGTGCCAGTACCAAAGACTACCCTCTCGGGTATGAGCAGTTCTTC. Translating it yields CASTKDYPLGYEQFF.

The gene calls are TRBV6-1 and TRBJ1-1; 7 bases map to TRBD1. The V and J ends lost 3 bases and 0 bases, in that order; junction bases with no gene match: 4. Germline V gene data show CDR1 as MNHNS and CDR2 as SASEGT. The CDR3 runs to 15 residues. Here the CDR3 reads CASSDMTGMNTEAFF. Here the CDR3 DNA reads TGTGCCAGCAGTGATATGACAGGGATGAACACTGAAGCTTTCTTT.

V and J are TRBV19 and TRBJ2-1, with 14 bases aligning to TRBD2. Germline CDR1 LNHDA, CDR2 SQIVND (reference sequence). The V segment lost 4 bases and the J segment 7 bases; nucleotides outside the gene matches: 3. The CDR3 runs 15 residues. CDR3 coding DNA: TGTGCCAGTAGTAGAAGACTAGCGGGAGGGAATGAGCAGTTCTTC. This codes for CASSRRLAGGNEQFF.

The CDR3 DNA is TGTGCCAGCAGTGAAGGAGAACAGGCCTATCAGCCCCAGCATTTT. The encoded protein is CASSEGEQAYQPQHF. The chain couples TRBV25-1 to TRBJ1-5, with D perhaps matching TRBD1 (5 bases). The CDR3 totals 15 residues. V lost 2 bases and J 5 bases, leaving 13 bases between the germline ends. The V gene's germline CDR1 is MGHDK and CDR2 SYGVNS.

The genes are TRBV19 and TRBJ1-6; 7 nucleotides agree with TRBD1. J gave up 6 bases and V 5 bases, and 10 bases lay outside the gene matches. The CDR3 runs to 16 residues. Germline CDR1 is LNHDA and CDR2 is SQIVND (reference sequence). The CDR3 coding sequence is TGTGCCAGTAGTCCCGTTGGGCCAGGGGGTAATTCACCCCTCCACTTT. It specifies CASSPVGPGGNSPLHF.

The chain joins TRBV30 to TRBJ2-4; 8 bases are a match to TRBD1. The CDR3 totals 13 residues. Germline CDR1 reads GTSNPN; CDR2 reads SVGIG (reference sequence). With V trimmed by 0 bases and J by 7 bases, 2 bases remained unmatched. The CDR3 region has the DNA TGTGCCTGGAGTGTACAGGGGGACAACATTCAGTACTTC. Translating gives CAWSVQGDNIQYF.

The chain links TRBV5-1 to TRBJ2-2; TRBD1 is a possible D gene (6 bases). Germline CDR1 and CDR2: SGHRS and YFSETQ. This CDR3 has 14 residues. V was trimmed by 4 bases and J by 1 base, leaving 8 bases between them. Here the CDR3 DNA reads TGCGCCAGCAGCAAGGGACAGAACACCGGGGAGCTGTTTTTT. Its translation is CASSKGQNTGELFF.

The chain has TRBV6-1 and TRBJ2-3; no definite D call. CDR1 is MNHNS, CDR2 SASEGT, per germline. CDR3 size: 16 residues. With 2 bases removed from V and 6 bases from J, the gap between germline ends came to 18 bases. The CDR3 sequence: CASSEIGRTVIDTQYF. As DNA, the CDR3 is TGTGCCAGCAGTGAAATTGGCCGCACCGTTATCGATACGCAGTATTTT.

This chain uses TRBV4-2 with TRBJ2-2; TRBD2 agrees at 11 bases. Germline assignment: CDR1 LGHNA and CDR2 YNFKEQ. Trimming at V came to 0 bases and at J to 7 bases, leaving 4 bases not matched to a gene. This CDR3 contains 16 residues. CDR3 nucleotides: TGTGCCAGCAGCCAAGATGTAGCGGGAGGGGTCGGGGAGCTGTTTTTT. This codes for CASSQDVAGGVGELFF.

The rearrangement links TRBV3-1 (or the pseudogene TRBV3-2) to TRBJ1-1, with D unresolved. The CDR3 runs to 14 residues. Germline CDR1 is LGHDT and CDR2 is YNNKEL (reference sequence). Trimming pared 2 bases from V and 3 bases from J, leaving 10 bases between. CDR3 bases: TGTGCCAGCAGCCAAAAAACAGCTTACACTGAAGCTTTCTTT. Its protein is CASSQKTAYTEAFF.

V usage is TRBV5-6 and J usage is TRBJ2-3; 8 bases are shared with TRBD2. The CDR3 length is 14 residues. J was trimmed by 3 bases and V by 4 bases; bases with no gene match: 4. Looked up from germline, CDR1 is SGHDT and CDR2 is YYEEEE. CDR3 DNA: TGTGCCAGCAGCCTCGGGAGGGGGACAGATACGCAGTATTTT. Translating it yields CASSLGRGTDTQYF.

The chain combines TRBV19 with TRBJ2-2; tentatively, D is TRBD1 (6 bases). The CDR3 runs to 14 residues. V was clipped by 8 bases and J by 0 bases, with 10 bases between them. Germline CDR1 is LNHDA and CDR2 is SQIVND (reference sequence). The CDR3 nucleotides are TGTGCCAGTCGGCCAGGGGCGAACACCGGGGAGCTGTTTTTT. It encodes CASRPGANTGELFF.

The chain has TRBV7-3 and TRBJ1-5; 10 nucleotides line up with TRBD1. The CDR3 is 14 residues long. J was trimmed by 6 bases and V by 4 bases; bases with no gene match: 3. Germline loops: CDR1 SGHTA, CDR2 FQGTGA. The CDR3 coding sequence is TGTGCCAGCAGCTCGACAGGGGGCGGTCAGCCCCAGCATTTT. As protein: CASSSTGGGQPQHF.

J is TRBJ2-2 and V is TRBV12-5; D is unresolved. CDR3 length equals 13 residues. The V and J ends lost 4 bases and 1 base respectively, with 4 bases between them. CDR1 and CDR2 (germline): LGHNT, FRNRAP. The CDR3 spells CASGSMNTGELFF. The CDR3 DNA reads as TGTGCTAGTGGTTCTATGAACACCGGGGAGCTGTTTTTT.

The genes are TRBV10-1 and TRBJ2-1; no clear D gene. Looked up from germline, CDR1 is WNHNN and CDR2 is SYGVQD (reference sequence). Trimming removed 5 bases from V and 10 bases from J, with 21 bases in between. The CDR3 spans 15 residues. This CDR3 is CASSLADSRSIEQFF. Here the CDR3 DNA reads TGCGCCAGCAGTTTAGCCGACTCTCGGAGCATCGAGCAGTTCTTC.

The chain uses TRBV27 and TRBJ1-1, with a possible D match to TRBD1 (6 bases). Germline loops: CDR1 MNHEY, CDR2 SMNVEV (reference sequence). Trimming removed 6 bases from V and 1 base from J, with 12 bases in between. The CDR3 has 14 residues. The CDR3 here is CASSLGGWNTEAFF. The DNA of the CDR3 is TGTGCCAGCAGCTTAGGGGGGTGGAACACTGAAGCTTTCTTT.

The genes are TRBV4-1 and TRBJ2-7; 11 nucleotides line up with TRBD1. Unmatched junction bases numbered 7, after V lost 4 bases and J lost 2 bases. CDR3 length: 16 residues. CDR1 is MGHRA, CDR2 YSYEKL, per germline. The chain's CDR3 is CASSRGQGATTYEQYF. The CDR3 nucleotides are TGCGCCAGCAGCCGAGGACAGGGGGCGACCACCTACGAGCAGTACTTC.

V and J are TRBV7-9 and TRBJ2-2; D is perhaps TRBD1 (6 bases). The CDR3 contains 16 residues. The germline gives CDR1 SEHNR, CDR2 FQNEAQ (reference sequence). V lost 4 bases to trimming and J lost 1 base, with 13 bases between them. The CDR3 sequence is CASSSTGTLNTGELFF. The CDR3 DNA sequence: TGTGCCAGCAGCTCTACCGGGACATTGAACACCGGGGAGCTGTTTTTT.

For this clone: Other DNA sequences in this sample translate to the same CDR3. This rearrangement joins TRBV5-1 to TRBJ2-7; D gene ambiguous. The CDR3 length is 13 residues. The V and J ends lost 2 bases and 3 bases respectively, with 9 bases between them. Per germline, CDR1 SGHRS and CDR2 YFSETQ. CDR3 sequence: CASSFLGGYEQYF. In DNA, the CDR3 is TGCGCCAGCAGCTTTCTCGGTGGCTACGAGCAGTACTTC.

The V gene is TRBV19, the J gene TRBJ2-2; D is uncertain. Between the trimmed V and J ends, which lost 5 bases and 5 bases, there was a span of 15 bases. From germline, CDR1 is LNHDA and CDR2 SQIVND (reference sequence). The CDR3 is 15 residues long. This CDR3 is CASSPPQSRTGELFF. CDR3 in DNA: TGTGCCAGTAGTCCCCCACAGTCAAGGACCGGGGAGCTGTTTTTT.

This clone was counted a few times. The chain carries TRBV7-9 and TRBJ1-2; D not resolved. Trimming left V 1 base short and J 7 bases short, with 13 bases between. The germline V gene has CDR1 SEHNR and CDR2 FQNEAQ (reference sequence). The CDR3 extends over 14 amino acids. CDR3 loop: CASSLDLGRPGYTF. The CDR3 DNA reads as TGTGCCAGCAGCTTAGATCTAGGAAGGCCTGGCTACACCTTC.

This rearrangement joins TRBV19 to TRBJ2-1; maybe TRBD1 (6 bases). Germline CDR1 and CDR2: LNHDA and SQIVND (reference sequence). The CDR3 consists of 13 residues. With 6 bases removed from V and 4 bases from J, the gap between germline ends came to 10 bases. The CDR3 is CASSHRVYNEQFF. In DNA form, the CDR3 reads TGTGCCAGTAGCCACAGGGTTTACAATGAGCAGTTCTTC. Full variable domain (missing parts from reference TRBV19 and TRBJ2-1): DGGITQSPKYLFRKEGQNVTLSCEQNLNHDAMYWYRQDPGQGLRLIYYSQIVNDFQKGDIAEGYSVSREKKESFPLTVTSAQKNPTAFYLCASSHRVYNEQFFGPGTRLTVL.

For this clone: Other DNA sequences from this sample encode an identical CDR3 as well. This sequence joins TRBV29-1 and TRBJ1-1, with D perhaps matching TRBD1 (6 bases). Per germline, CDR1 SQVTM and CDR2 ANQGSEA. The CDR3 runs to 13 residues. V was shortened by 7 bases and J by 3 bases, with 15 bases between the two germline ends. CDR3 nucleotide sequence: TGCAGCGCCCGTCAGGGGAGGGACACTGAAGCTTTCTTT. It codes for CSARQGRDTEAFF.

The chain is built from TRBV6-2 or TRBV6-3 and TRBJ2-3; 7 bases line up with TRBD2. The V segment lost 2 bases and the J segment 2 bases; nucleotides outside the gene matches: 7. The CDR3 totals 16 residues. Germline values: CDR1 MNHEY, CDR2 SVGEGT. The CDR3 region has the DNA TGTGCCAGCAGTTACGTGGGCGGGAGATTCACAGATACGCAGTATTTT. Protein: CASSYVGGRFTDTQYF.

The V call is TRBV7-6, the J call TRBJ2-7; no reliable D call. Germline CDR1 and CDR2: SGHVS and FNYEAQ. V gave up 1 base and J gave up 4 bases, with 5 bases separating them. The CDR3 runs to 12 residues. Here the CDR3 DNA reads TGTGCCAGCAGCTTAGTCCCGTACGAGCAGTACTTC. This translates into CASSLVPYEQYF. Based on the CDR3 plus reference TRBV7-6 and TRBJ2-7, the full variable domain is GAGVSQSPRYKVTKRGQDVALRCDPISGHVSLYWYRQALGQGPEFLTYFNYEAQQDKSGLPNDRFSAERPEGSISTLTIQRTEQRDSAMYRCASSLVPYEQYFGPGTRLTVT.